This T cell receptor beta chain originates from a study of blood T cell repertoires in COVID-19. Here immunoSEQ multiplex PCR was the method, and the copy in TCRdb shows in-frame clones only, minus some. The sample has roughly 380,000 clones; around nine tenths are singletons. This CDR3 is built from 16 residues. Germline lookup yields CDR1 LNHDA and CDR2 SQIVND (reference sequence). The V segment lost 4 bases and the J segment 2 bases; nucleotides outside the gene matches: 5. The sequence derives from a young woman who had been exposed to COVID-19. The chain uses TRBV19 and TRBJ2-7, with 13 positions matching TRBD2. Source material: PBMCs or T cells enriched from blood (not recorded which). CDR3 loop: CASSSLTSGRPYEQYF. CDR3 in DNA: TGTGCCAGTAGTAGCTTGACTAGCGGGAGGCCCTACGAGCAGTACTTC.